This T cell receptor beta chain was profiled in a study of T cell clonotyping in hematopoietic cell transplantation. Study overall: Recipients were bled about 28 days pretransplant and at posttransplant days 30, 100, 180. Study-level points and caveats: Few recipient clonotypes overlapped donors; over 97% were de novo at given depth. Cells were unsorted, so CD4 and CD8 contributions were not separated. Recipient TCR diversity dropped after transplant; expanded clonotypes rose from day 30 to 180.

A word on this clone: Its antigen is undetermined.

The method was immunoSEQ multiplex PCR; TCRdb's version includes in-frame clones alone and lacks a portion of them. The data show thousands of clones, 85% to 90% seen once. The source is a male patient between 55 and 70 years old who had an allogeneic stem cell transplant from a related donor, so the T cells may come from the graft donor. Some clones in this sample may be carry-over from other donors' samples. This specimen consisted of peripheral blood mononuclear cells, obtained at the time of graft-versus-host disease after allogeneic stem cell transplant.

The CDR3 protein is CASSLTGSGTEAFF. Written as DNA, the CDR3 is TGTGCCAGCAGTCTTACAGGGTCTGGCACTGAAGCTTTCTTT. The chain couples TRBV6-4 to TRBJ1-1; the D gene is possibly TRBD1 (6 bases). V lost 5 bases and J 4 bases, leaving 14 bases between the germline ends. CDR1 and CDR2 from the germline V gene are MRHNA and SNTAGT. The CDR3 has 14 residues.